This T cell receptor beta chain was sequenced for a study of response to subunit inactivated influenza vaccine. MiXCR, run by TCRdb on the RT-PCR reads, gives a single entry per CDR3 protein. Among around 650,000 distinct CDR3 sequences listed, 15% to 19% were seen once. Points on this clonotype: No antigen is known for it.

Study-level points and caveats: That few new T cells are recruited by each seasonal influenza vaccination was the authors' suggestion.

The material sequenced was PBMCs from blood, taken 11 to 12 days after vaccination. The source is a man aged 45-65 years who received an inactivated influenza vaccine.

This chain's CDR3 is CASSLASGGRNTGELFF. In DNA form, the CDR3 reads TGCGCCAGCAGCTTGGCTAGCGGGGGCCGAAACACCGGGGAGCTGTTTTTT. The chain couples TRBV5-1 to TRBJ2-2, with TRBD2 identical over 10 bases. The CDR3 covers 17 residues. The germline CDR1 and CDR2 sequences are SGHRS and YFSETQ. Trimming at V came to 0 bases and at J to 2 bases, leaving 4 bases not matched to a gene.